This T cell receptor beta chain was documented in a study of cytomegalovirus exposure and HLA in healthy donors. Whole-study findings and limits: Cytomegalovirus association was listed for 164 TCR beta chains. It was found in a later analysis that first-cohort TCR clusters tended to co-occur in the 95 to 150 validation repertoires.

Data came from immunoSEQ multiplex PCR; TCRdb stores just in-frame clones and leaves some out. The sample carries around 86,000 clones, roughly 92% recorded once. This CDR3 spans 16 amino acids. The germline CDR1 and CDR2 sequences are LGHNA and YSLEER. Trimming cost V 4 bases and J 7 bases; bases outside gene matches: 13. With respect to this clone: What it binds is not known.

V and J are TRBV4-3 and TRBJ1-1; 9 bases are a match to TRBD1. The TCR originated in a young woman in good health and CMV-seropositive. Sequenced sample: PBMCs. This CDR3 is CASSRGQGESWVEAFF. Written as DNA, the CDR3 is TGCGCCAGCAGCCGGGGACAGGGTGAGTCTTGGGTTGAAGCTTTCTTT.